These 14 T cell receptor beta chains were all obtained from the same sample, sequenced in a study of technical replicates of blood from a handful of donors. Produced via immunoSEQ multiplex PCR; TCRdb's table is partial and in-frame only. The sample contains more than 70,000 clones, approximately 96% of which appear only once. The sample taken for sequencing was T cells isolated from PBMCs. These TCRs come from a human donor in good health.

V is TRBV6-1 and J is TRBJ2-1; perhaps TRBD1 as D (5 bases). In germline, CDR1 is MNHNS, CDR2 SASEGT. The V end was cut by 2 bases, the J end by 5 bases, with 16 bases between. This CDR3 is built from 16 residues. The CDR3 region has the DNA TGTGCCAGCAGTGAACTTTGGGGCAGGAATGACAATGAGCAGTTCTTC. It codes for CASSELWGRNDNEQFF.

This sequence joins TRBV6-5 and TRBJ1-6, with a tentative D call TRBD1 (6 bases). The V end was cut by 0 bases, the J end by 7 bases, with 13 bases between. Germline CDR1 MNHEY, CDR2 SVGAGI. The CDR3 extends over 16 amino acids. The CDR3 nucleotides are TGTGCCAGCAGTTACTCGGGGGGGGGCGCGAATTCACCCCTCCACTTT. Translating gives CASSYSGGGANSPLHF.

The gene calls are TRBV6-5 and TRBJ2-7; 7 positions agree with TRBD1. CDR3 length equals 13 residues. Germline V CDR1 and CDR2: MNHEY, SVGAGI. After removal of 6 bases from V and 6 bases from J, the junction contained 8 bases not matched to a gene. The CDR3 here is CASRTGILGEQYF. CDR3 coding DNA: TGTGCCAGCAGGACAGGGATCCTTGGCGAGCAGTACTTC.

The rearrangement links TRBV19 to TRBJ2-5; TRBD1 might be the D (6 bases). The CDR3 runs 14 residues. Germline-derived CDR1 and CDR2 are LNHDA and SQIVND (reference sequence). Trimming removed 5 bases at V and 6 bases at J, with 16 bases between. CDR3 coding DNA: TGTGCCAGTAGTGATACAGGGTTAGTGAAGACCCAGTACTTC. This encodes CASSDTGLVKTQYF.

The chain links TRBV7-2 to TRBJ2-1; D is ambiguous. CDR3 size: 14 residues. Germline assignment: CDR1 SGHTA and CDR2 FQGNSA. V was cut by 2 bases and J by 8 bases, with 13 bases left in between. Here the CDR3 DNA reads TGTGCCAGCAGCTTACCCGGAGCTGTGCATGAGCAGTTCTTC. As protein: CASSLPGAVHEQFF.

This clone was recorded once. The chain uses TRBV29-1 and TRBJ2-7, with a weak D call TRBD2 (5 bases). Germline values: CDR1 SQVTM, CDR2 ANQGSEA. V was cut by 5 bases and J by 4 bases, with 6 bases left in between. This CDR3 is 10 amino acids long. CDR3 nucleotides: TGCAGCGTTTGGGAGTACGAGCAGTACTTC. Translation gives CSVWEYEQYF.

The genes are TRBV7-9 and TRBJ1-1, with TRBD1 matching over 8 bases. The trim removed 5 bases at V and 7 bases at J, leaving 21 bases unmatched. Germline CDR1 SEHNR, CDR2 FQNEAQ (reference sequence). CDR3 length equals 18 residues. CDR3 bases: TGTGCCAGCAGCATCAGGGGGCACCGCCCAGGGGGCCCCGATGAAGCTTTCTTT. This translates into CASSIRGHRPGGPDEAFF. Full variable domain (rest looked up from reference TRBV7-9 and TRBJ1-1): DTGVSQNPRHKITKRGQNVTFRCDPISEHNRLYWYRQTLGQGPEFLTYFQNEAQLEKSRLLSDRFSAERPKGSFSTLEIQRTEQGDSAMYLCASSIRGHRPGGPDEAFFGQGTRLTVV.

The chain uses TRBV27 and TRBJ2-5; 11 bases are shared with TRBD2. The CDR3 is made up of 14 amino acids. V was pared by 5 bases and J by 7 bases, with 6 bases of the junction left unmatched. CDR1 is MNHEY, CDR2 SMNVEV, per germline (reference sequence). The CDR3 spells CASSLGLAAPTQYF. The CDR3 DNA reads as TGTGCCAGCAGTCTGGGACTAGCGGCGCCGACCCAGTACTTC.

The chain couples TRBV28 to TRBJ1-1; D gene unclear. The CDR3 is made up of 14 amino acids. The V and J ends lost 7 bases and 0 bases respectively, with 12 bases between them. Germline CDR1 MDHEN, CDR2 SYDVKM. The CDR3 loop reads CASNLQTMNTEAFF. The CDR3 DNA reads TGTGCCAGCAACCTACAGACTATGAACACTGAAGCTTTCTTT. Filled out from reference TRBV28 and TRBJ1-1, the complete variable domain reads DVKVTQSSRYLVKRTGEKVFLECVQDMDHENMFWYRQDPGLGLRLIYFSYDVKMKEKGDIPEGYSVSREKKERFSLILESASTNQTSMYLCASNLQTMNTEAFFGQGTRLTVV.

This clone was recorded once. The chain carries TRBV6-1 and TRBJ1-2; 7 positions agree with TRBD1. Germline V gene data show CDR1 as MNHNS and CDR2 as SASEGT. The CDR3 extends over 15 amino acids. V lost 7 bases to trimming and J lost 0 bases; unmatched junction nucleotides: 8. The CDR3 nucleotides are TGTGCCAGCATCATAGACAGGGCTACTAACTATGGCTACACCTTC. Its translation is CASIIDRATNYGYTF.

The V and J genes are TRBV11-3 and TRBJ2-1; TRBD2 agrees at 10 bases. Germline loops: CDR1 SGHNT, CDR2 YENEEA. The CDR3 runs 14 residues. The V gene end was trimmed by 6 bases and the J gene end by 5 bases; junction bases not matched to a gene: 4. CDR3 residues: CASRSSGGDNEQFF. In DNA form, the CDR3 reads TGTGCCAGCAGGTCCAGCGGGGGGGACAATGAGCAGTTCTTC.

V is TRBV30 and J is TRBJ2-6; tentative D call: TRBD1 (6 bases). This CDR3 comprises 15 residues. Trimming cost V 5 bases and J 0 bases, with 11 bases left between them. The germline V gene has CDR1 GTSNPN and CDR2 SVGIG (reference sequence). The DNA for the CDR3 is TGTGCCTGGTTACAGGGCCTCTCTGGGGCCAACGTCCTGACTTTC. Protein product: CAWLQGLSGANVLTF. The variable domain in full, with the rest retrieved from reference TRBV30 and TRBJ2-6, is SQTIHQWPATLVQPVGSPLSLECTVEGTSNPNLYWYRQAAGRGLQLLFYSVGIGQISSEVPQNLSASRPQDRQFILSSKKLLLSDSGFYLCAWLQGLSGANVLTFGAGSRLTVL.

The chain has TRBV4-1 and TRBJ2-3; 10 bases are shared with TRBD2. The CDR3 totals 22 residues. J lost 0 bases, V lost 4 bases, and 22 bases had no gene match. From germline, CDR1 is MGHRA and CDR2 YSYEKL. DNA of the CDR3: TGCGCCAGCAGCCGGACCAGCGGGGGGGGCTCCCCTTGGGGCCCTAGCACAGATACGCAGTATTTT. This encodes CASSRTSGGGSPWGPSTDTQYF.

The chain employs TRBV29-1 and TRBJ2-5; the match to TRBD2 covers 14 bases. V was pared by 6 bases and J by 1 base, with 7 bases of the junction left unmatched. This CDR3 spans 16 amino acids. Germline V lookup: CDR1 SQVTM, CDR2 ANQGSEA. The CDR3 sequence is CSVWTSGRPGQETQYF. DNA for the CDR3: TGCAGCGTCTGGACTAGCGGGAGGCCGGGCCAAGAGACCCAGTACTTC. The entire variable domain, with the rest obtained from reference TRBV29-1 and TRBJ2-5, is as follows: SAVISQKPSRDICQRGTSLTIQCQVDSQVTMMFWYRQQPGQSLTLIATANQGSEATYESGFVIDKFPISRPNLTFSTLTVSNMSPEDSSIYLCSVWTSGRPGQETQYFGPGTRLLVL.